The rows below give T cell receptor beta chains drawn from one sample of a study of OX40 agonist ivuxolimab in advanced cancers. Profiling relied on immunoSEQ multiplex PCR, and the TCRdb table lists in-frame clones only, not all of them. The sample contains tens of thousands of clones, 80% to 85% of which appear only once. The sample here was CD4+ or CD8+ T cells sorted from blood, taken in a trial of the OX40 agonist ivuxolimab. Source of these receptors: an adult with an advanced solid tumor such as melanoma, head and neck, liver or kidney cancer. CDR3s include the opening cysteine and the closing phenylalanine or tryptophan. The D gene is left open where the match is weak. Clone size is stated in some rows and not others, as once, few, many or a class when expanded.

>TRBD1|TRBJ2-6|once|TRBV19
CASSPGTGVSGANVLTF
TGTGCCAGTAGTCCCGGGACAGGGGTCTCTGGGGCCAACGTCCTGACTTTC
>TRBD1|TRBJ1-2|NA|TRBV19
CASRPPDRARGYTF
TGTGCCAGTAGACCGCCGGACAGGGCGCGGGGCTACACCTTC
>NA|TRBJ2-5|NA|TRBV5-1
CASSFWQIQETQYF
TGCGCCAGCAGCTTTTGGCAGATCCAAGAGACCCAGTACTTC
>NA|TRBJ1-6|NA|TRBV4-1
CASSQEVGVNNSPLHF
TGCGCCAGCAGCCAAGAAGTAGGGGTGAATAATTCACCCCTCCACTTT
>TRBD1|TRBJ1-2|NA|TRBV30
CAWSITGVDYGYTF
TGTGCCTGGAGTATAACAGGGGTAGACTATGGCTACACCTTC
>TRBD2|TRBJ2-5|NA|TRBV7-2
CASSFTSGGDETQYF
TGTGCCAGCAGCTTCACTAGCGGGGGGGACGAGACCCAGTACTTC
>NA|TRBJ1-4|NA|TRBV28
CASRQQNEKLFF
TGTGCCAGTCGACAGCAAAATGAAAAACTGTTTTTT
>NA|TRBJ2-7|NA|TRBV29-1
CSVLTPARNYEQYF
TGCAGCGTTCTCACGCCAGCTCGTAACTACGAGCAGTACTTC
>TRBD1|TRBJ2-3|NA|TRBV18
CASSSGQGPDTQYF
TGTGCCAGCTCATCCGGACAGGGGCCAGATACGCAGTATTTT
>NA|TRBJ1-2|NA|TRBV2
CASSGNEDYGYTF
TGTGCCAGCAGTGGAAACGAAGACTATGGCTACACCTTC
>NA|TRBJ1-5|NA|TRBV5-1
CAILDQEGNQPQHF
TGCGCCATCCTGGACCAGGAGGGCAATCAGCCCCAGCATTTT
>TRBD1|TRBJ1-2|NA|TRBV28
CASSSPQGGGYTF
TGTGCCAGCAGTTCACCACAGGGGGGTGGCTACACCTTC
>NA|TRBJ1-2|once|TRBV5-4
CASSSPGTIWGYTF
TGTGCCAGCAGCTCACCCGGGACAATATGGGGCTACACCTTC
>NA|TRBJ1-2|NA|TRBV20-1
CSAGRQSGYTF
TGCAGTGCGGGCAGACAGTCAGGCTACACCTTC
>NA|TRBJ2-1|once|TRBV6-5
CASSYGGGTYNEQFF
TGTGCCAGCAGTTACGGGGGCGGCACCTACAATGAGCAGTTCTTC
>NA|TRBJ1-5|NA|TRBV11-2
CASSQDGSNQPQHF
TGTGCCAGCAGCCAGGACGGCAGCAATCAGCCCCAGCATTTT
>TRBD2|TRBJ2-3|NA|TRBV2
CASNLRGVRGATDTQYF
TGTGCCAGCAATCTAAGGGGTGTGCGGGGGGCCACAGATACGCAGTATTTT
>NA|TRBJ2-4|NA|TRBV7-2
CASSMAQGGNIQYF
TGTGCCAGCAGCATGGCGCAAGGAGGAAACATTCAGTACTTC
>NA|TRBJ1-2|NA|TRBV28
CASSLRGNYGYTF
TGTGCCAGCAGTTTGAGGGGGAACTATGGCTACACCTTC
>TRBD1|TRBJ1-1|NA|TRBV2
CASSKAGTGMPEAFF
TGTGCCAGCAGTAAGGCCGGGACAGGGATGCCTGAAGCTTTCTTT
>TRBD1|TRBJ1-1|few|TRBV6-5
CASRGTGVEAFF
TGTGCCAGCAGGGGGACAGGAGTTGAAGCTTTCTTT
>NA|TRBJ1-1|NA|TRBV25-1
CASSPNTEAFF
TGTGCCAGCAGCCCGAACACTGAAGCTTTCTTT
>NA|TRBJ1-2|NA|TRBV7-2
CASSLVSGNYGYTF
TGTGCCAGCAGCTTAGTTTCAGGGAACTATGGCTACACCTTC
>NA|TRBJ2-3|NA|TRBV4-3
CASSQDPSTDTQYF
TGCGCCAGCAGCCAAGATCCCTCCACAGATACGCAGTATTTT
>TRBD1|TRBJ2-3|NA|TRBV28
CASTSLRGTGITDTQYF
TGTGCCAGCACCTCCCTCAGGGGGACAGGGATCACAGATACGCAGTATTTT
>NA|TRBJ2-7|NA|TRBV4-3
CASSQEVSYEQYF
TGCGCCAGCAGCCAAGAGGTTTCCTACGAGCAGTACTTC
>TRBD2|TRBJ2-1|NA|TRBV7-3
CASSNPGLAGVGEQFF
TGTGCCAGCAGCAACCCGGGACTAGCGGGGGTAGGTGAGCAGTTCTTC
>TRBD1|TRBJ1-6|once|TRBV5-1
CASSSTGTGESPLHF
TGCGCCAGCAGCTCCACCGGGACAGGAGAGTCACCCCTCCACTTT
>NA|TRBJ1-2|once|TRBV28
CAGGSGRGQGYGYTF
TGTGCCGGAGGGAGCGGCCGTGGACAAGGCTATGGCTACACCTTC